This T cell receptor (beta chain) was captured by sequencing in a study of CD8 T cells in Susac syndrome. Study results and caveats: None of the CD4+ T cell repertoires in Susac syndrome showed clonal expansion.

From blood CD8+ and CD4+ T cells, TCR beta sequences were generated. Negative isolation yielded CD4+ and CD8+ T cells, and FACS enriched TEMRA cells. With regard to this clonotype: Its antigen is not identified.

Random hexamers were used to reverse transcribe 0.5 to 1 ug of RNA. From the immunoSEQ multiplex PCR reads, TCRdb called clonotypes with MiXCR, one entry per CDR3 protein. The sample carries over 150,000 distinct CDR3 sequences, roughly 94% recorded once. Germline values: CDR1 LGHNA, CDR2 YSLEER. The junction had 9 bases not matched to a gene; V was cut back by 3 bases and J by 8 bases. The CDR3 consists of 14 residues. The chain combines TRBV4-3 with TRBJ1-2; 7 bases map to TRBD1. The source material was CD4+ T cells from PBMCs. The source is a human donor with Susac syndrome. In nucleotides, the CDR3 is TGCGCCAGCAGCCAGAGATCACCGACAGGGGGCTACACCTTC. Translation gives CASSQRSPTGGYTF.